These T cell receptor beta chains were read from a single sample in a study of cytomegalovirus exposure and HLA in healthy donors. Assay: immunoSEQ multiplex PCR; the TCRdb copy retains only in-frame clones and omits some. The sample includes about 140,000 clones, roughly 80% of them seen just once. Material: PBMCs. All receptors derive from a female donor in good health and CMV-seronegative. Each CDR3 is given with its conserved first and last residue. A D gene is named only where the DNA matches it firmly. Rows may omit the clone size; those that give it use once, few, many or a size class.

V gene	D gene	J gene	clone size	CDR3 protein	CDR3 DNA
TRBV7-2	.	TRBJ2-7	.	CASSLAQEQYF	TGTGCCAGCAGCTTAGCGCAGGAGCAGTACTTC
TRBV11-1	TRBD2	TRBJ2-5	.	CASRGTSKRETQYF	TGTGCCAGCAGGGGGACTAGCAAAAGGGAGACCCAGTACTTC
TRBV5-1	.	TRBJ2-3	few	CASSPVQGPSDTQYF	TGCGCCAGCAGTCCCGTACAGGGTCCGTCAGATACGCAGTATTTT
TRBV7-2	.	TRBJ1-3	few	CASSLRLSGNTIYF	TGTGCCAGCAGCTTGCGGCTGTCTGGAAACACCATATATTTT
TRBV10-3	TRBD1	TRBJ1-2	.	CAISDQGDGYTF	TGTGCCATCAGTGACCAGGGGGATGGCTACACCTTC
TRBV30	.	TRBJ1-2	once	CAWSAQGGPYGYTF	TGTGCCTGGAGTGCACAAGGCGGCCCCTATGGCTACACCTTC
TRBV4-1	.	TRBJ2-1	.	CASSPGLTRNEQFF	TGCGCCAGCAGTCCTGGGTTGACTAGGAATGAGCAGTTCTTC
TRBV6-5	.	TRBJ1-2	.	CASFRAQGGYGYTF	TGTGCCAGCTTCCGGGCTCAAGGGGGCTATGGCTACACCTTC
TRBV5-4	TRBD2	TRBJ2-4	.	CASSRTGTSGRGAKNIQYF	TGTGCCAGCAGCCGAACCGGGACTAGCGGGAGGGGAGCCAAAAACATTCAGTACTTC
TRBV2	.	TRBJ1-2	many	CASSEQFYGYTF	TGTGCCAGCAGTGAACAGTTCTATGGCTACACCTTC
TRBV27	TRBD2	TRBJ2-2	.	CASSPTSSGSVIGGELFF	TGTGCCAGCAGTCCGACCTCTAGCGGGAGTGTGATTGGCGGGGAGCTGTTTTTT
TRBV10-3	TRBD2	TRBJ2-3	.	CAISGTSGGAADTQYF	TGTGCCATCAGTGGGACTAGCGGGGGGGCCGCAGATACGCAGTATTTT
TRBV7-6	TRBD2	TRBJ2-5	.	CASSLAPVEAGVLGTQYF	TGTGCCAGCAGCTTAGCACCGGTGGAGGCGGGAGTACTTGGGACCCAGTACTTC
TRBV7-3	.	TRBJ2-3	.	CASSLRDSDTQYF	TGTGCCAGCAGCTTGAGGGACTCCGATACGCAGTATTTT
TRBV2	TRBD2	TRBJ2-5	.	CASSGLAGGQETQYF	TGTGCCAGCAGTGGACTAGCGGGGGGCCAAGAGACCCAGTACTTC
TRBV27	TRBD1	TRBJ1-2	.	CASSFGTGVSYTF	TGTGCCAGCAGTTTTGGGACAGGGGTAAGCTACACCTTC
TRBV18	.	TRBJ1-6	.	CASSPQGMSSPLHF	TGTGCCAGCTCACCACAGGGGATGAGTTCACCCCTCCACTTT
TRBV7-8	TRBD1	TRBJ2-1	.	CASSTGQGTEQFF	TGTGCCAGCAGCACCGGACAGGGGACTGAGCAGTTCTTC
TRBV4-1	.	TRBJ2-3	.	CASSQDRESSTDTQYF	TGCGCCAGCAGCCAAGATCGTGAGTCTAGCACAGATACGCAGTATTTT
TRBV30	TRBD2	TRBJ2-6	.	CAWRGELSGTHSGANVLTF	TGTGCCTGGAGAGGTGAGCTTAGCGGGACACACTCTGGGGCCAACGTCCTGACTTTC
TRBV9	TRBD1	TRBJ2-6	.	CASSSPRQGTGANVLTF	TGTGCCAGCAGCTCCCCCAGACAGGGCACTGGGGCCAACGTCCTGACTTTC
TRBV30	.	TRBJ1-1	.	CAWSGKGEAFF	TGTGCCTGGAGCGGGAAGGGAGAAGCTTTCTTT
TRBV11-3	TRBD2	TRBJ2-5	once	CASTRLADQETQYF	TGTGCCAGCACCCGACTAGCGGACCAAGAGACCCAGTACTTC
TRBV12-5	.	TRBJ2-4	.	CASAYGHENIQYF	TGTGCTAGTGCGTACGGACATGAAAACATTCAGTACTTC
TRBV27	.	TRBJ2-7	.	CASSFGTGGGEQYF	TGTGCCAGCAGTTTTGGGACAGGCGGGGGCGAGCAGTACTTC
TRBV11-3	.	TRBJ2-5	.	CASSLGGWGEQETQYF	TGTGCCAGCAGCTTAGGAGGCTGGGGGGAGCAAGAGACCCAGTACTTC
TRBV7-2	TRBD2	TRBJ2-5	.	CASSKSGGGTAWGETQYF	TGTGCCAGCAGCAAAAGCGGGGGGGGGACAGCCTGGGGAGAGACCCAGTACTTC
TRBV7-9	.	TRBJ2-7	.	CASSFLGLAYEQYF	TGTGCCAGCAGCTTCCTGGGACTGGCCTACGAGCAGTACTTC
TRBV27	TRBD1	TRBJ2-7	.	CASSLNIVTGAPYEQYF	TGTGCCAGCAGTTTAAACATCGTGACAGGGGCTCCCTACGAGCAGTACTTC
TRBV10-3	TRBD1	TRBJ1-1	.	CAISEMGQGSKGGNTEAFF	TGTGCCATCAGTGAGATGGGACAGGGCTCGAAAGGAGGGAACACTGAAGCTTTCTTT
TRBV23-1	.	TRBJ1-1	.	CASGSGRGTEAFF	TGCGCCAGCGGGTCAGGGAGGGGAACTGAAGCTTTCTTT
TRBV4-2	TRBD1	TRBJ1-6	.	CASSPGQAGSPLHF	TGTGCCAGCAGCCCCGGACAGGCTGGGTCACCCCTCCACTTT
TRBV7-7	TRBD1	TRBJ2-2	.	CASSISGTGGKTGELFF	TGTGCTAGCAGCATCTCCGGGACAGGGGGCAAAACCGGGGAGCTGTTTTTT
TRBV6-5	.	TRBJ1-2	.	CASSYSAGGKDYGYTF	TGTGCCAGCAGTTACTCTGCGGGGGGCAAAGACTATGGCTACACCTTC
TRBV19	TRBD1	TRBJ1-6	.	CASSITGDLHSPLHF	TGTGCCAGTAGTATTACAGGGGATCTTCACTCACCCCTCCACTTT
TRBV30	.	TRBJ2-1	.	CAWSLNGLGDEQFF	TGTGCCTGGAGCCTCAACGGACTCGGGGATGAGCAGTTCTTC
TRBV11-2	.	TRBJ1-1	.	CASSLGTSNTEAFF	TGTGCCAGCAGCTTGGGGACATCGAACACTGAAGCTTTCTTT
TRBV2	TRBD1	TRBJ1-2	.	CASKTGEVGYTF	TGTGCCAGCAAGACAGGGGAGGTTGGCTACACCTTC
TRBV5-4	.	TRBJ2-7	.	CASSLGLGNSYEQYF	TGTGCCAGCAGCTTGGGACTAGGAAACTCCTACGAGCAGTACTTC
TRBV25-1	.	TRBJ1-6	once	CASSDGEYSPLHF	TGTGCCAGCAGTGATGGGGAGTACTCACCCCTCCACTTT
TRBV9	TRBD2	TRBJ2-7	.	CASSVGASGRAGEQYF	TGTGCCAGCAGCGTTGGAGCGAGCGGGAGGGCCGGTGAGCAGTACTTC
TRBV2	.	TRBJ2-5	.	CASRLEETQYF	TGTGCCAGCAGGCTGGAGGAGACCCAGTACTTC
TRBV7-9	.	TRBJ2-5	.	CASSSGIASETQYF	TGTGCCAGCAGCTCCGGGATCGCGTCAGAGACCCAGTACTTC
TRBV6-1	.	TRBJ1-2	.	CASSARQAAHGYTF	TGTGCCAGCAGTGCTCGACAGGCTGCTCATGGCTACACCTTC
TRBV2	TRBD1	TRBJ1-2	.	CASSITGDPNYGYTF	TGTGCCAGCAGTATAACAGGGGACCCTAACTATGGCTACACCTTC
TRBV6-5	.	TRBJ1-6	.	CASSYLDGDNSPLHF	TGTGCCAGCAGTTACTTGGACGGGGATAATTCACCCCTCCACTTT
TRBV6-5	TRBD1	TRBJ2-5	.	CASTGQGARETQYF	TGTGCCAGCACCGGACAGGGGGCGCGTGAGACCCAGTACTTC
TRBV28	.	TRBJ2-7	.	CASSSGGSETYEQYF	TGTGCCAGCAGTTCTGGGGGGAGTGAAACCTACGAGCAGTACTTC
TRBV7-2	TRBD1	TRBJ2-3	.	CASSHGQGAFTRDTQYF	TGTGCCAGCAGCCATGGACAGGGGGCCTTTACCAGGGATACGCAGTATTTT
TRBV7-2	.	TRBJ1-2	.	CASSLNRDNYGYTF	TGTGCCAGCAGCTTAAACAGAGATAACTATGGCTACACCTTC
TRBV29-1	.	TRBJ1-2	once	CSVRDGETGYGYTF	TGCAGCGTCCGTGATGGGGAGACAGGCTATGGCTACACCTTC
TRBV6-4	.	TRBJ1-6	.	CASSDSSGTVDSPLHF	TGTGCCAGCAGTGACTCGAGCGGGACCGTCGATTCACCCCTCCACTTT
TRBV7-3	TRBD1	TRBJ1-6	.	CASSLKQGANSPLHF	TGTGCCAGCAGCTTAAAACAGGGGGCCAATTCACCCCTCCACTTT
TRBV10-3	TRBD1	TRBJ2-1	.	CASTEDRGTNEQFF	TGTGCATCCACTGAGGACAGGGGAACTAATGAGCAGTTCTTC
TRBV9	TRBD1	TRBJ2-2	few	CASSGRPSDRGPTTGELFF	TGTGCCAGCAGCGGACGTCCATCAGACAGGGGGCCGACTACCGGGGAGCTGTTTTTT